This TCR beta chain was sequenced during a study of blood T cell repertoires in COVID-19. In the study overall: The origin of the acute and convalescent COVID-19 samples was the United States, Italy and Spain. The analysed material was cDNA or gDNA that came from T cells, B-cell-depleted T cells, or PBMCs.

CDR3 length: 13 residues. Trimming took 5 bases from V and 11 from J, leaving 16 bases between them. This clone has only a few counts. Authors' processing steps: Reference gene primer amplification gave estimated nucleated cell counts. Generated by immunoSEQ multiplex PCR, the TCRdb table keeps only in-frame clones and is missing some. V and J calls and clone size are copied from that table; D and trimming were computed from the DNA. The table shows around 180,000 clones, with about 82% occurring only once. Sequenced material: peripheral blood. The genes are TRBV12-3 or TRBV12-4 and TRBJ2-1; D possibly corresponds to TRBD2 (6 bases). The origin of this receptor is a woman aged 25 to 45 with acute or convalescent COVID-19. Written as DNA, the CDR3 is TGTGCCAGCAGTCCCCGTTTGGAGGGAAAGCAGTTCTTC. Amino acids: CASSPRLEGKQFF.